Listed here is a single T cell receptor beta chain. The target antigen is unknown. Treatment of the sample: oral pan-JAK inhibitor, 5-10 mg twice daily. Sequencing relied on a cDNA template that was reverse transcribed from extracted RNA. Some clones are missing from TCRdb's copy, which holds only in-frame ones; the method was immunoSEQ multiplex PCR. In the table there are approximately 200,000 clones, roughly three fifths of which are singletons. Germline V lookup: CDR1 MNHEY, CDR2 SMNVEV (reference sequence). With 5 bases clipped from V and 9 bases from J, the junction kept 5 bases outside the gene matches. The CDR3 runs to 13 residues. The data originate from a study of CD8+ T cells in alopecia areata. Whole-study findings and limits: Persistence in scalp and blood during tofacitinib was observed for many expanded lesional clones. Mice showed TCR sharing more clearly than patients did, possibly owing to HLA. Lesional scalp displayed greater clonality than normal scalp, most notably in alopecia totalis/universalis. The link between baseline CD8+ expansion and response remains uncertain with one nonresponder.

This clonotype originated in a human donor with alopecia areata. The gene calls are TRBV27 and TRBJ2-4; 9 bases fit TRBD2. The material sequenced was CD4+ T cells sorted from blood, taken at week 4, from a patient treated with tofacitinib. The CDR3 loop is CASSRERGVIQYF. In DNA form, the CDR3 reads TGTGCCAGCAGTCGTGAGCGGGGGGTCATTCAGTACTTC.